This is a list of T cell receptor beta chains from one sample in a study of technical replicates of blood from several donors. Assay used: immunoSEQ multiplex PCR; TCRdb lists only in-frame clones, some missing. This sample has some 13,000 clones, with approximately 80% found just once. The sequenced material came from PBMCs. All receptors come from a human donor in good health. Each CDR3 is given with its conserved first and last residue. A D gene is named only where the DNA matches it firmly. Clone size is shown for a subset of rows, as once, few, many or a class of expanded clone.

NA,NA,TRBJ2-2,TRBV27,TGTGCCAGCAGCCCTCTCGGGGAAGGCGGGGAGCTGTTTTTT,CASSPLGEGGELFF
once,TRBD2,TRBJ2-1,TRBV11-2,TGTGCCAGCAGCCCCCGAGACAGTATGACTAGCGGGAGAGGCAATGAGCAGTTCTTC,CASSPRDSMTSGRGNEQFF
NA,NA,TRBJ1-1,TRBV7-9,TGTGCCAGCAGCTTAGCTCCGGGAGACACTGAAGCTTTCTTT,CASSLAPGDTEAFF
NA,NA,TRBJ1-3,TRBV7-6,TGTGCCAGCAGCCGGGGTACTTCTGGAAACACCATATATTTT,CASSRGTSGNTIYF
NA,NA,TRBJ1-2,TRBV28,TGTGCCAGCAGTCTTGGGGCAGGAATAAACTATGGCTACACCTTC,CASSLGAGINYGYTF
NA,NA,TRBJ2-3,TRBV11-2,TGTGCCACCAGAGGGGCCGAACGCACAGATACGCAGTATTTT,CATRGAERTDTQYF
NA,TRBD1,TRBJ2-5,TRBV6-6,TGTGCCAGCAGCCTATATCGCAGGGGGCAAGAGACCCAGTACTTC,CASSLYRRGQETQYF
NA,NA,TRBJ1-1,TRBV30,TGTGCCTGGAGCAGGGAACCCGGGAACACTGAAGCTTTCTTT,CAWSREPGNTEAFF
NA,NA,TRBJ1-2,TRBV21-1,TGTGCCAGCAGCCTATCGAGGGGGAACTATGGCTACACCTTC,CASSLSRGNYGYTF
NA,NA,TRBJ1-1,TRBV20-1,TGCAGTCGGGCCCAGGGCGCTGAAGCTTTCTTT,CSRAQGAEAFF
few,NA,TRBJ1-1,TRBV30,TGTGCCTGGAGTAGGAATAAGGGAGGCACTGAAGCTTTCTTT,CAWSRNKGGTEAFF
few,NA,TRBJ2-7,TRBV5-8,TGTGCCAGCCCCTCCGGGTCGTCAGTAGCTGGCGAGCAGTACTTC,CASPSGSSVAGEQYF
NA,NA,TRBJ1-1,TRBV2,TGTGCCAGCAGTACAGAGTTTATCACTGAAGCTTTCTTT,CASSTEFITEAFF
NA,NA,TRBJ1-2,TRBV2,TGTGCCAGCAGTGAAAGCGGGCGCTACACCTTC,CASSESGRYTF
NA,NA,TRBJ2-4,TRBV4-1,TGCGCCAGCAGCCAAGAGCCATGGGGCCGGACCAAAAACATTCAGTACTTC,CASSQEPWGRTKNIQYF
few,NA,TRBJ1-4,TRBV27,TGTGCCAGCAGAGACAGAGCAACTAATGAAAAACTGTTTTTT,CASRDRATNEKLFF
NA,NA,TRBJ1-2,TRBV18,TGTGCCAGCTCAGAGAGGACGGGAGATGATGGCTACACCTTC,CASSERTGDDGYTF
NA,TRBD1,TRBJ1-2,TRBV19,TGTGCCAGTAGTAGAGGGTGGACAGGGGTTCGCGGCTACACCTTC,CASSRGWTGVRGYTF
NA,NA,TRBJ2-1,TRBV18,TGTGCCAGCTCCCGGGTGGCCAATGAGCAGTTCTTC,CASSRVANEQFF
NA,NA,TRBJ2-1,TRBV27,TGTGCCAGCAGTCCCAGGGGCGCCAGCTCCTACAATGAGCAGTTCTTC,CASSPRGASSYNEQFF
NA,NA,TRBJ2-1,TRBV6-5,TGTGCCAGCACTCCCAACAGGGACCCCTACAATGAGCAGTTCTTC,CASTPNRDPYNEQFF
few,TRBD1,TRBJ2-7,TRBV2,TGTGCCAGCTTCTGGACAGGGGCCCACGAGCAGTACTTC,CASFWTGAHEQYF
NA,TRBD2,TRBJ2-2,TRBV5-4,TGTGCCAGCAGCTTGGGGCTAGCGGGACTGAACACCGGGGAGCTGTTTTTT,CASSLGLAGLNTGELFF
NA,TRBD1,TRBJ2-4,TRBV6-5,TGTGCCAGCAGTCCGCCGGGACAGGGTTACATTCAGTACTTC,CASSPPGQGYIQYF